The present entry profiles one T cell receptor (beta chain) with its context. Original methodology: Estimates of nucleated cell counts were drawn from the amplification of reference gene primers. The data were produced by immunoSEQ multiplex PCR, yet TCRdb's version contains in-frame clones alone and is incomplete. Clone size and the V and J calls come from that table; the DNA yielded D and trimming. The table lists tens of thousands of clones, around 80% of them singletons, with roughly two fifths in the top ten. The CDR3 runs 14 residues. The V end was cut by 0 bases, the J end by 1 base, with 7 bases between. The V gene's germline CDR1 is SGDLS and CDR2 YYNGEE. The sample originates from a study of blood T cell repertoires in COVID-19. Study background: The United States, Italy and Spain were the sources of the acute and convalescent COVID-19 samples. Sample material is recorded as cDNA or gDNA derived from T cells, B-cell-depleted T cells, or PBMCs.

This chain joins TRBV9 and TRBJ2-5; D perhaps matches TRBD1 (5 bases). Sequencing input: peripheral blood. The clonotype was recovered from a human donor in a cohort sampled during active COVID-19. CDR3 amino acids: CASSVGQIQETQYF. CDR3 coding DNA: TGTGCCAGCAGCGTAGGACAGATCCAAGAGACCCAGTACTTC.